Listed below are T cell receptor beta chains from one sample, sequenced in a study of radiation and T cells in renal cell carcinoma. The protocol was immunoSEQ multiplex PCR, while the TCRdb copy is restricted to in-frame clones and leaves out a portion. The repertoire holds 60,000 to 75,000 clones, with about three quarters as singletons. Specimen: blood, collected from a patient whose treatment included radiotherapy and nephrectomy. The receptors shown here come from a man aged 55 to 70 with renal cell carcinoma. CDR3s include the opening cysteine and the closing phenylalanine or tryptophan. Each record gives: D gene, V gene, J gene, clone size, CDR3 protein, CDR3 DNA. D genes are given only for firm matches. Where a row states a size, it is once, few, many or the class of an expanded clone; other rows omit it.

d_gene: NA
v_gene: TRBV5-1
j_gene: TRBJ2-2
abundance: NA
CDR3aa: CASSFQGGNTGELFF
CDR3nt: TGCGCCAGCAGCTTCCAGGGGGGGAACACCGGGGAGCTGTTTTTT

d_gene: NA
v_gene: TRBV30
j_gene: TRBJ2-7
abundance: NA
CDR3aa: CASNSWGYEQYF
CDR3nt: TGTGCCTCGAACAGTTGGGGCTACGAGCAGTACTTC

d_gene: TRBD1
v_gene: TRBV11-2
j_gene: TRBJ1-1
abundance: NA
CDR3aa: CASSLETGLFTEAFF
CDR3nt: TGTGCCAGCAGCTTAGAGACAGGGCTGTTCACTGAAGCTTTCTTT

d_gene: NA
v_gene: TRBV6-5
j_gene: TRBJ1-2
abundance: NA
CDR3aa: CASSYLADSYGYTF
CDR3nt: TGTGCCAGCAGTTACTTGGCGGACAGTTATGGCTACACCTTC

d_gene: TRBD1
v_gene: TRBV10-3
j_gene: TRBJ2-1
abundance: NA
CDR3aa: CAISRTGEGNEQFF
CDR3nt: TGTGCCATCAGCAGGACAGGGGAAGGGAATGAGCAGTTCTTC

d_gene: NA
v_gene: TRBV29-1
j_gene: TRBJ1-5
abundance: NA
CDR3aa: CSVREGDQPQHF
CDR3nt: TGCAGCGTCCGCGAAGGGGATCAGCCCCAGCATTTT

d_gene: NA
v_gene: TRBV5-4
j_gene: TRBJ1-2
abundance: NA
CDR3aa: CASSLWGNGYTF
CDR3nt: TGTGCCAGCAGCCTCTGGGGGAATGGCTACACCTTC

d_gene: NA
v_gene: TRBV7-2
j_gene: TRBJ1-4
abundance: NA
CDR3aa: CASSSYPGPLTMLFF
CDR3nt: TGTGCCAGCAGCTCCTACCCCGGGCCACTTACGATGCTGTTTTTT

d_gene: TRBD2
v_gene: TRBV10-3
j_gene: TRBJ2-5
abundance: NA
CDR3aa: CAIMGSGGETQYF
CDR3nt: TGTGCCATCATGGGATCGGGGGGAGAGACCCAGTACTTC

d_gene: TRBD2
v_gene: TRBV9
j_gene: TRBJ2-1
abundance: few
CDR3aa: CASSLREGSYNEQFF
CDR3nt: TGTGCCAGCAGCTTACGGGAGGGCTCCTACAATGAGCAGTTCTTC

d_gene: NA
v_gene: TRBV27
j_gene: TRBJ1-2
abundance: NA
CDR3aa: CASSPTGIGYTF
CDR3nt: TGTGCCAGCAGTCCAACGGGGATCGGCTACACCTTC

d_gene: TRBD1
v_gene: TRBV7-9
j_gene: TRBJ1-1
abundance: once
CDR3aa: CASNPGQQNTEAFF
CDR3nt: TGTGCCAGCAACCCGGGACAGCAGAACACTGAAGCTTTCTTT

d_gene: NA
v_gene: TRBV6-5
j_gene: TRBJ1-6
abundance: large
CDR3aa: CASKGQENSPLHF
CDR3nt: TGTGCCAGCAAGGGGCAGGAAAATTCACCCCTCCACTTT

d_gene: NA
v_gene: TRBV7-2
j_gene: TRBJ1-3
abundance: NA
CDR3aa: CASSLVITGNTIYF
CDR3nt: TGTGCCAGCAGCTTAGTTATCACTGGAAACACCATATATTTT

d_gene: TRBD2
v_gene: TRBV7-9
j_gene: TRBJ2-7
abundance: NA
CDR3aa: CASSLGGLRAYEQYF
CDR3nt: TGTGCCAGCAGCTTAGGGGGACTAAGGGCCTACGAGCAGTACTTC

d_gene: NA
v_gene: TRBV9
j_gene: TRBJ2-6
abundance: NA
CDR3aa: CASSVRSVGLWSSGANVLTF
CDR3nt: TGTGCCAGCAGCGTAAGGTCTGTCGGTTTATGGAGCTCTGGGGCCAACGTCCTGACTTTC

d_gene: NA
v_gene: TRBV7-8
j_gene: TRBJ2-1
abundance: once
CDR3aa: CASSFRSRDNEQFF
CDR3nt: TGTGCCAGCAGCTTTAGGTCCAGGGACAATGAGCAGTTCTTC

d_gene: TRBD2
v_gene: TRBV19
j_gene: TRBJ2-1
abundance: NA
CDR3aa: CATRGLADNEQFF
CDR3nt: TGTGCCACCCGTGGGCTAGCGGACAATGAGCAGTTCTTC

d_gene: NA
v_gene: TRBV7-2
j_gene: TRBJ2-1
abundance: NA
CDR3aa: CASSLTLSTRNEQFF
CDR3nt: TGTGCCAGCAGCTTAACTCTCAGCACCAGGAATGAGCAGTTCTTC

d_gene: TRBD1
v_gene: TRBV6-5
j_gene: TRBJ1-5
abundance: NA
CDR3aa: CASRGDRNQPQHF
CDR3nt: TGTGCCAGCAGGGGGGACAGGAATCAGCCCCAGCATTTT

d_gene: TRBD1
v_gene: TRBV7-2
j_gene: TRBJ2-5
abundance: few
CDR3aa: CASSPGTGSGETQYF
CDR3nt: TGTGCCAGCAGCCCCGGGACAGGGTCGGGAGAGACCCAGTACTTC

d_gene: NA
v_gene: TRBV7-8
j_gene: TRBJ2-1
abundance: NA
CDR3aa: CASSLAVPGPYNEQFF
CDR3nt: TGTGCCAGCAGCTTAGCGGTCCCCGGGCCCTACAATGAGCAGTTCTTC

d_gene: TRBD1
v_gene: TRBV28
j_gene: TRBJ1-2
abundance: NA
CDR3aa: CASSPPGVQGGYGYTF
CDR3nt: TGTGCCAGCAGTCCCCCGGGTGTACAGGGGGGGTATGGCTACACCTTC

d_gene: NA
v_gene: TRBV6-4
j_gene: TRBJ1-2
abundance: NA
CDR3aa: CASSDSLQLPPYTF
CDR3nt: TGTGCCAGCAGTGACTCACTCCAGTTACCCCCCTACACCTTC

d_gene: TRBD2
v_gene: TRBV5-1
j_gene: TRBJ2-1
abundance: few
CDR3aa: CASSLELAAYNEQFF
CDR3nt: TGCGCCAGCAGCTTGGAACTAGCGGCTTACAATGAGCAGTTCTTC

d_gene: TRBD1
v_gene: TRBV19
j_gene: TRBJ2-7
abundance: NA
CDR3aa: CASSTSSGQGGSYEQYF
CDR3nt: TGTGCCAGTAGTACTTCCTCGGGACAGGGGGGATCCTACGAGCAGTACTTC

d_gene: NA
v_gene: TRBV4-2
j_gene: TRBJ1-2
abundance: NA
CDR3aa: CASSLAGEHNGYTF
CDR3nt: TGTGCCAGCAGCTTGGCAGGGGAGCATAATGGCTACACCTTC

d_gene: TRBD1
v_gene: TRBV5-4
j_gene: TRBJ1-4
abundance: NA
CDR3aa: CASSLGGRTGDEKLFF
CDR3nt: TGTGCCAGCAGCTTGGGGGGTAGGACAGGGGATGAAAAACTGTTTTTT

d_gene: NA
v_gene: TRBV11-3
j_gene: TRBJ1-1
abundance: few
CDR3aa: CASSLVDTEAFF
CDR3nt: TGTGCCAGCAGCTTAGTCGACACTGAAGCTTTCTTT

d_gene: NA
v_gene: TRBV6-6
j_gene: TRBJ2-3
abundance: NA
CDR3aa: CASSDGVDTQYF
CDR3nt: TGTGCCAGCAGTGACGGGGTGGATACGCAGTATTTT

d_gene: TRBD1
v_gene: TRBV19
j_gene: TRBJ1-5
abundance: NA
CDR3aa: CASSTDRGGNQPQHF
CDR3nt: TGTGCCAGTAGTACGGACAGGGGCGGCAATCAGCCCCAGCATTTT

d_gene: NA
v_gene: TRBV7-9
j_gene: TRBJ2-1
abundance: NA
CDR3aa: CASSLVKGSYNEQFF
CDR3nt: TGTGCCAGCAGCTTAGTTAAAGGATCCTACAATGAGCAGTTCTTC